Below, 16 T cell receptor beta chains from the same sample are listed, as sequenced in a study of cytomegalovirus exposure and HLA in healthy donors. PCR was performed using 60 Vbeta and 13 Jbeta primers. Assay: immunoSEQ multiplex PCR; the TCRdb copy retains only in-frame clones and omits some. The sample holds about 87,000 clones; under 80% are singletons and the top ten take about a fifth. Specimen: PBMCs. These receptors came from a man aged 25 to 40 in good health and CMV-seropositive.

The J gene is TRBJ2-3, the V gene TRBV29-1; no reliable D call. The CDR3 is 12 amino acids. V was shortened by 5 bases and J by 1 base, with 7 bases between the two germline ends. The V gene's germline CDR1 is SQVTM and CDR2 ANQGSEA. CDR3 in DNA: TGCAGCGTTTCACTGGGCACAGATACGCAGTATTTT. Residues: CSVSLGTDTQYF.

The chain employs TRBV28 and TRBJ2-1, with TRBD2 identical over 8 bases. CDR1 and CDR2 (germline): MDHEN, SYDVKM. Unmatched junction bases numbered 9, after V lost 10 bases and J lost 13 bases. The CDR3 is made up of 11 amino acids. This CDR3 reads CAISAGDRQFF. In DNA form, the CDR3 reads TGTGCCATCTCAGCGGGGGACCGACAGTTCTTC.

In nucleotides, the CDR3 is TGTGCCAGCAGTACCTATTCGGACAGGGAGATTCTAGACGAGCAGTACTTC. Protein sequence: CASSTYSDREILDEQYF. The rearrangement uses TRBV27 and TRBJ2-7, with 8 positions matching TRBD1. The CDR3 runs 17 residues. V lost 5 bases and J lost 5; bases outside the gene matches: 17. Per germline, CDR1 MNHEY and CDR2 SMNVEV (reference sequence).

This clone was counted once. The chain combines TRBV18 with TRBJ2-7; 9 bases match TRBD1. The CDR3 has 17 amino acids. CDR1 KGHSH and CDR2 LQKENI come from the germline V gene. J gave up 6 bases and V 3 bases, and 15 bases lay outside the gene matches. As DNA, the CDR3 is TGTGCCAGCTCACCTCAAACCGGGACAGGGAATGTTGGCGAGCAGTACTTC. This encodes CASSPQTGTGNVGEQYF.

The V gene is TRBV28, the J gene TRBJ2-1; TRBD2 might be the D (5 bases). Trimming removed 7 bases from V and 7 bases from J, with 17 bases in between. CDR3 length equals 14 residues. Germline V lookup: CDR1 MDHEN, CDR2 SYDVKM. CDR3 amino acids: CASTQRWGANEQFF. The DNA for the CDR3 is TGTGCCAGCACCCAACGATGGGGAGCGAATGAGCAGTTCTTC.

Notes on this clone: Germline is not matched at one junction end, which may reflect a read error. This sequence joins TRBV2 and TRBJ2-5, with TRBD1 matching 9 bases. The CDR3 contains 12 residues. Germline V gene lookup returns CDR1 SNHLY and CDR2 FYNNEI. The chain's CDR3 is CAGRDREETQYF. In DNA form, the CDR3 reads TGTGCCGGCAGGGACAGGGAAGAGACCCAGTACTTC. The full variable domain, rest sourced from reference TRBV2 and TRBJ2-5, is EPEVTQTPSHQVTQMGQEVILRCVPISNHLYFYWYRQILGQKVEFLVSFYNNEISEKSEIFDDQFSVERPDGSNFTLKIRSTKLEDSAMYFCAGRDREETQYFGPGTRLLVL.

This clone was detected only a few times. As DNA, the CDR3 is TGTGCCAGCAGTTACATCCAGGGGGGATACAATGAGCAGTTCTTC. Protein: CASSYIQGGYNEQFF. J is TRBJ2-1 and V is TRBV6-6; D may be TRBD1 (7 bases). CDR1 and CDR2 from the germline V gene are MNHNY and SVGAGI (reference sequence). The V gene lost 2 bases and the J gene lost 4 bases, with 12 bases spanning the gap. The CDR3 has 15 residues.

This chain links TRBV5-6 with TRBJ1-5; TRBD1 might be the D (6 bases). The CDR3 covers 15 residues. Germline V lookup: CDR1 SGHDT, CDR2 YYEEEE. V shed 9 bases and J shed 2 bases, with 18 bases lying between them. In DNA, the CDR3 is TGTGCCACCTCAAAACAGGGAGTCGGCAATCAGCCCCAGCATTTT. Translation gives CATSKQGVGNQPQHF.

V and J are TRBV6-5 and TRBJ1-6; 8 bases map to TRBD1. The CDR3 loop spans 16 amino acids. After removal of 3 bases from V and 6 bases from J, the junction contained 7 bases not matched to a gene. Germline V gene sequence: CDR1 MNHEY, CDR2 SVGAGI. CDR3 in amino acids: CASSYWTGHGNSPLHF. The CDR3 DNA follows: TGTGCCAGCAGTTATTGGACAGGGCATGGTAATTCACCCCTCCACTTT.

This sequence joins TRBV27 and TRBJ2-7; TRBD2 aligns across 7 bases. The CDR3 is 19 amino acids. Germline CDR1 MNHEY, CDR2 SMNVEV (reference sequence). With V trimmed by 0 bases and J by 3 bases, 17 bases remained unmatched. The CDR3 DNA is TGTGCCAGCAGTTTATCGGATCGGCCTAACGGCGGGAGATACTACGAGCAGTACTTC. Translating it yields CASSLSDRPNGGRYYEQYF.

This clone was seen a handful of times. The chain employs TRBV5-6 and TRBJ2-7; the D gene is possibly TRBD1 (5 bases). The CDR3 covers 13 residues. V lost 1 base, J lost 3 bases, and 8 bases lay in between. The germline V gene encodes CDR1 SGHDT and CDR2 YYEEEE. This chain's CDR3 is CASSLPDNYEQYF. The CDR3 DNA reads TGTGCCAGCAGCTTGCCGGACAACTACGAGCAGTACTTC.

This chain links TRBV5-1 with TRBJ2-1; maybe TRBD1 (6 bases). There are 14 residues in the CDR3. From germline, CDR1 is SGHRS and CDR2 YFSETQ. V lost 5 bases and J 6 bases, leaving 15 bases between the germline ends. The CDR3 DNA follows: TGCGCCAGCAGTGGGCAGGGGCCGATCAATGAGCAGTTCTTC. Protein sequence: CASSGQGPINEQFF. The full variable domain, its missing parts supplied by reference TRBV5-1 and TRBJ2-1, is KAGVTQTPRYLIKTRGQQVTLSCSPISGHRSVSWYQQTPGQGLQFLFEYFSETQRNKGNFPGRFSGRQFSNSRSEMNVSTLELGDSALYLCASSGQGPINEQFFGPGTRLTVL.

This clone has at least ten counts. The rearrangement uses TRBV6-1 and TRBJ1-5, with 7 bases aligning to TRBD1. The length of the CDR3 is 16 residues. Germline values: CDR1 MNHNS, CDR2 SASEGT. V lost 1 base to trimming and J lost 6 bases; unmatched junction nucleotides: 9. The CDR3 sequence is CASSEDGQDPSQPQHF. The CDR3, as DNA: TGTGCCAGCAGTGAAGACGGACAGGATCCCAGTCAGCCCCAGCATTTT.

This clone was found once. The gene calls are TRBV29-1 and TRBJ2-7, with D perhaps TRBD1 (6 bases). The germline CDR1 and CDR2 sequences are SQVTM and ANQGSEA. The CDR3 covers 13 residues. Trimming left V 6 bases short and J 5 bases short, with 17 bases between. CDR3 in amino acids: CSVRRNRGNEQYF. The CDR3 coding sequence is TGCAGCGTCCGACGAAATAGGGGGAACGAGCAGTACTTC.

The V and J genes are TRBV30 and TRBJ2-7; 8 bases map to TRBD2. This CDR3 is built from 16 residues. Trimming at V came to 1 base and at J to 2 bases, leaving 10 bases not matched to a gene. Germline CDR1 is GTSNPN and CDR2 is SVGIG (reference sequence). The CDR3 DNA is TGTGCCTGGAGTGCCCGATTTAGCGGGAAGACCTACGAGCAGTACTTC. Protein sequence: CAWSARFSGKTYEQYF.

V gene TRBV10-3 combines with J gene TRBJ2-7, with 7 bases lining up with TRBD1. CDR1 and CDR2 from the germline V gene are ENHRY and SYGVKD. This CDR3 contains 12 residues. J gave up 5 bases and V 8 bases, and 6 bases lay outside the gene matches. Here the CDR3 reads CAIGQVLHEQYF. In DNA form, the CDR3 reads TGTGCCATCGGACAGGTACTCCACGAGCAGTACTTC.